The sequence of this T cell receptor (beta chain) was determined in a study of cytomegalovirus exposure and HLA in healthy donors. On this clone itself: Antigen unknown.

V shed 8 bases and J shed 8 bases, with 7 bases lying between them. The CDR3 runs to 10 residues. Looked up from germline, CDR1 is WSHSY and CDR2 is SAAADI. Findings and caveats of the study: Upon later analysis, HLA-associated TCR beta chains proved more clonally expanded than other, equally common chains.

The PCR ran on 60 Vbeta and 13 Jbeta primers. Assay: immunoSEQ multiplex PCR; the TCRdb copy retains only in-frame clones and omits some. The sample comprises more than 80,000 clones, around 75% of which are singletons, and roughly 2.5% rests with the top ten. Sequenced: PBMCs. The chain uses TRBV10-2 and TRBJ2-1; D uncertain. The receptor comes from a man aged 40-49 years in good health and CMV-seronegative. The CDR3 loop reads CASGNYEQFF. The CDR3 DNA follows: TGCGCCAGCGGTAACTATGAGCAGTTCTTC.